This T cell receptor beta chain was profiled in a study of human T cells and chemical hapten exposure. Via MiXCR, TCRdb re-called the RACE reads, giving one row per CDR3 protein. The repertoire holds about 40,000 distinct CDR3 sequences, with more than 9% as singletons. Time point indicated: pre-sensitization, week 0. Treatment: therapeutic diphenylcyclopropenone sensitization with weekly scalp DPC. Looked up from germline, CDR1 is MDHEN and CDR2 is SYDVKM. With 6 bases removed from V and 5 bases from J, the gap between germline ends came to 19 bases. This CDR3 region has 15 residues. The chain carries TRBV28 and TRBJ2-5; perhaps D is TRBD1 or TRBD2 (5 bases each). The sample was whole blood, taken in connection with sensitization to the hapten diphenylcyclopropenone (DPC). The clonotype originates from a man aged 25 to 45 with alopecia areata. Some clones in this sample may be carry-over from other donors' samples. Here the CDR3 DNA reads TGTGCCAGCAGCCACCTCGTCGGGGCGTTGGAGACCCAGTACTTC. It codes for CASSHLVGALETQYF.